This TCR beta chain is from a study of shared clonotypes between healthy human individuals. CDR1 and CDR2 from the germline V gene are LNHDA and SQIVND (reference sequence). This CDR3 region has 14 residues. V lost 3 bases to trimming and J lost 16 bases; unmatched junction nucleotides: 13. Profiling relied on immunoSEQ multiplex PCR, and the TCRdb table lists in-frame clones only, not all of them. The sample has about 660,000 clones, 74% seen once. The receptor was isolated from a woman between 25 and 40 years old in good health. The material sequenced was memory CD4+ T cells sorted from blood. Indicated subset: CD45RA-negative fraction. The chain couples TRBV19 to TRBJ1-3; TRBD1 aligns across 9 bases. The CDR3 loop is CASSMGTGSLGLYF. CDR3 DNA sequence: TGTGCCAGTAGTATGGGGACAGGGTCCCTCGGGCTGTATTTT.